Presented here are 31 T cell receptor beta chains from one specimen sequenced in a study of blood T cell repertoires in COVID-19. The protocol was immunoSEQ multiplex PCR, while the TCRdb copy is restricted to in-frame clones and leaves out a portion. This repertoire shows around 120,000 clones, about 78% found once; its top ten account for roughly 2.1%. Sample: peripheral blood. The receptors were gathered from a man aged 70-80 years with acute or convalescent COVID-19.

This clone was recorded only once. The chain is built from TRBV19 and TRBJ1-6; D might be TRBD1 (6 bases). The CDR3 spans 15 residues. Germline values: CDR1 LNHDA, CDR2 SQIVND (reference sequence). Trimming removed 4 bases at V and 6 bases at J, with 13 bases between. The CDR3 DNA sequence: TGTGCCAGTAGTAATCTACAGGGAAGTAATTCACCCCTCCACTTT. It is translated as CASSNLQGSNSPLHF.

CDR3 sequence (DNA): TGCGCCAGCAGCTCGGGGGGCCCCCAGGGTGGCTACACCTTC. Translated, it gives CASSSGGPQGGYTF. The chain uses TRBV5-1 and TRBJ1-2; D is perhaps TRBD1 (6 bases). V lost 3 bases and J lost 7, with 16 bases in between. Germline V gives CDR1 SGHRS, CDR2 YFSETQ. The CDR3 contains 14 residues.

V gene TRBV6-5 combines with J gene TRBJ1-1, with 7 bases lining up with TRBD1. The CDR3 is 16 residues long. The junction had 8 bases not matched to a gene; V was cut back by 4 bases and J by 0 bases. Germline V gene data show CDR1 as MNHEY and CDR2 as SVGAGI. The CDR3, as DNA: TGTGCCAGCAGTTGGGGACAGCCTACCATGAACACTGAAGCTTTCTTT. Protein product: CASSWGQPTMNTEAFF.

The chain carries TRBV5-4 and TRBJ2-7; the D gene is possibly TRBD1 (6 bases). Trimming took off 4 bases at V and 0 bases at J, with 14 bases between the two ends. The CDR3 has 15 residues. Germline-derived CDR1 and CDR2 are SGHNT and YYREEE (reference sequence). The CDR3 DNA follows: TGTGCCAGCAGCCTCCCAGGGGTTGGCTCCTACGAGCAGTACTTC. Translation: CASSLPGVGSYEQYF.

V usage is TRBV11-3 and J usage is TRBJ2-3, with 10 bases that match TRBD1. The CDR3 is 15 amino acids. V lost 5 bases and J lost 6; bases outside the gene matches: 8. Germline CDR1 reads SGHNT; CDR2 reads YENEEA. The CDR3 region has the DNA TGTGCCAGCAGCGCAAGGACAGGGGGGTCTGATACGCAGTATTTT. As protein: CASSARTGGSDTQYF.

The chain uses TRBV5-5 and TRBJ2-7; 11 nucleotides match TRBD2. The CDR3 is made up of 15 amino acids. CDR1 is SGHKS, CDR2 YYEKEE, per germline (reference sequence). V was clipped by 0 bases and J by 8 bases; unmatched bases: 7. The CDR3 nucleotides read TGTGCCAGCAGCTTGGAGGGACTAGCGGCGGAGCAGCAGTACTTC. Translation gives CASSLEGLAAEQQYF.

The V call is TRBV5-1, the J call TRBJ1-4; D is ambiguous. This CDR3 is built from 15 residues. Deletions cut 3 bases from V and 0 bases from J, with 9 bases between. Germline values: CDR1 SGHRS, CDR2 YFSETQ. The CDR3 nucleotides are TGCGCCAGCAGCTCACCAACAGCAACTAATGAAAAACTGTTTTTT. Translation gives CASSSPTATNEKLFF.

J is TRBJ1-3 and V is TRBV5-1, with D possibly matching TRBD1 (6 bases). The length of the CDR3 is 13 residues. The V end lost 5 bases, the J end lost 8 bases, and 14 bases lay between the germline ends. Germline loops: CDR1 SGHRS, CDR2 YFSETQ. The CDR3 protein is CASRPDSGDTIYF. The CDR3 DNA reads as TGCGCCAGCAGGCCTGACTCAGGGGACACCATATATTTT.

The chain links TRBV2 to TRBJ1-2; maybe TRBD1 (6 bases). CDR3 length: 14 residues. The germline V gene encodes CDR1 SNHLY and CDR2 FYNNEI. The V and J ends lost 7 bases and 5 bases respectively, with 17 bases between them. CDR3 sequence reads: CASILDKGVYGYTF. The CDR3 region has the DNA TGTGCCAGCATTCTAGATAAGGGGGTGTATGGCTACACCTTC.

V gene TRBV7-8 combines with J gene TRBJ1-1, with 7 bases fitting TRBD1. The V gene end was trimmed by 5 bases and the J gene end by 9 bases; junction bases not matched to a gene: 6. This CDR3 is built from 12 residues. Germline V lookup: CDR1 SGHVS, CDR2 FQNEAQ. In DNA form, the CDR3 reads TGTGCCAGCAGCCCGCGGACAGGAAAAGCTTTCTTT. Protein sequence: CASSPRTGKAFF.

The V call is TRBV9, the J call TRBJ1-5, with TRBD1 as a possible D gene (6 bases). From germline, CDR1 is SGDLS and CDR2 YYNGEE. The V end was cut by 0 bases, the J end by 5 bases, with 15 bases between. The CDR3 runs 16 residues. The DNA of the CDR3 is TGTGCCAGCAGCGTAGACGATAGGGGGATCGATCAGCCCCAGCATTTT. It specifies CASSVDDRGIDQPQHF.

The chain links TRBV6-5 to TRBJ2-7, with a tentative D call TRBD1 (6 bases). Germline values: CDR1 MNHEY, CDR2 SVGAGI. V lost 8 bases and J 11 bases, leaving 16 bases between the germline ends. The CDR3 has 11 residues. The DNA for the CDR3 is TGTGCCAGCGGCCACAGGGAAAGGAAGTACTTC. This encodes CASGHRERKYF.

The chain links TRBV5-3 to TRBJ2-1, with a possible D match to TRBD1 (6 bases). TRBV5-3 carries the ORF label, with uncertain function. CDR3 length equals 16 residues. Trimming left V 7 bases short and J 6 bases short, with 23 bases between. The CDR3 here is CARPPVLCGRGNEQFF. The CDR3 bases are TGTGCCAGACCACCAGTACTCTGTGGCAGGGGCAATGAGCAGTTCTTC.

This chain connects TRBV7-2 to TRBJ1-6; TRBD1 is a possible D gene (6 bases). The CDR3 has 17 residues. Per the germline V gene, CDR1 is SGHTA and CDR2 is FQGNSA. The V end lost 5 bases, the J end lost 10 bases, and 24 bases lay between the germline ends. Here the CDR3 DNA reads TGTGCCAGCAGCCCAAGGGGGGGGCTGCAGCGGGTGTCACCCCTCCACTTT. Translation: CASSPRGGLQRVSPLHF.

This clone has only a few counts. V gene TRBV10-3 combines with J gene TRBJ1-4; D is ambiguous. The CDR3 spans 14 residues. Trimming took off 4 bases at V and 2 bases at J, with 8 bases between the two ends. CDR1 ENHRY and CDR2 SYGVKD come from the germline V gene. The CDR3 here is CAISVDTTNEKLFF. The CDR3 nucleotides read TGTGCCATCAGTGTTGACACTACTAATGAAAAACTGTTTTTT.

This clone turned up a few times. This chain joins TRBV4-3 and TRBJ2-2, with 9 positions matching TRBD1. Unmatched junction bases numbered 12, after V lost 0 bases and J lost 7 bases. The CDR3 has 18 residues. Looked up from germline, CDR1 is LGHNA and CDR2 is YSLEER. The CDR3: CASSQDLFRTGEFGELFF. The CDR3 region has the DNA TGCGCCAGCAGCCAAGATCTGTTCAGGACAGGGGAATTCGGGGAGCTGTTTTTT.

V is TRBV3-1 (or the pseudogene TRBV3-2) and J is TRBJ1-2, with 8 bases identical to TRBD1. Per germline, CDR1 LGHDT and CDR2 YNNKEL (reference sequence). V dropped 2 bases and J dropped 1; count of bases not matched to a gene: 9. CDR3 size: 17 residues. CDR3 in amino acids: CASSQRITGGDNYGYTF. CDR3 sequence (DNA): TGTGCCAGCAGCCAAAGAATTACAGGGGGGGATAACTATGGCTACACCTTC.

The chain links TRBV4-1 to TRBJ1-2; 7 nucleotides line up with TRBD1. The J segment lost 2 bases and the V segment lost 4 bases, leaving 7 bases of the junction unmatched. This CDR3 contains 15 residues. Germline V gene data show CDR1 as MGHRA and CDR2 as YSYEKL. This CDR3 reads CASSRSTGINYGYTF. CDR3 sequence (DNA): TGCGCCAGCAGCCGTTCGACAGGGATAAACTATGGCTACACCTTC.

The gene calls are TRBV5-1 and TRBJ1-2; no firm D call. The CDR3 has 13 amino acids. Deletions cut 0 bases from V and 8 bases from J, with 11 bases between. In germline, CDR1 is SGHRS, CDR2 YFSETQ. The CDR3 is CASSLAPGGGYTF. Written as DNA, the CDR3 is TGCGCCAGCAGCTTGGCCCCGGGAGGGGGCTACACCTTC.

This sequence joins TRBV19 and TRBJ2-1; TRBD1 is a possible D gene (5 bases). From germline, CDR1 is LNHDA and CDR2 SQIVND (reference sequence). V lost 2 bases to trimming and J lost 6 bases, with 14 bases between them. The CDR3 has 15 residues. CDR3 sequence reads: CASSIRGDRRNEQFF. CDR3 bases: TGTGCCAGTAGTATAAGGGGCGACAGACGCAATGAGCAGTTCTTC.

CDR3 DNA sequence: TGTGCCAGCAGCAACCGGGACACTGAAGCTTTCTTT. It specifies CASSNRDTEAFF. The chain couples TRBV9 to TRBJ1-1; D not resolved. CDR1 SGDLS and CDR2 YYNGEE come from the germline V gene. CDR3 size: 12 residues. V dropped 4 bases and J dropped 3 bases, with 7 bases sitting between them.

This clone occurred a few times. This rearrangement joins TRBV6-5 to TRBJ1-2, with 8 nucleotides matching TRBD1. V was clipped by 8 bases and J by 7 bases; unmatched bases: 6. The CDR3 sequence is 12 residues long. Per germline, CDR1 MNHEY and CDR2 SVGAGI. In nucleotides, the CDR3 is TGTGCCAGCGCCAGGACAGGGTCTGGCTACACCTTC. This translates into CASARTGSGYTF.

The chain joins TRBV14 to TRBJ2-3; 11 positions agree with TRBD1. CDR3 length: 16 amino acids. Germline trimming cut 3 bases from V and 6 bases from J; bases unmatched to any gene: 8. Germline assignment: CDR1 SGHDN and CDR2 FVKESK. CDR3 bases: TGTGCCAGCAGCCACTTTGGACAGGGGGCACAGGATACGCAGTATTTT. This encodes CASSHFGQGAQDTQYF.

J is TRBJ1-2 and V is TRBV5-4, with 7 bases that match TRBD1. There are 14 residues in the CDR3. V dropped 3 bases and J dropped 5; count of bases not matched to a gene: 7. CDR1 is SGHNT and CDR2 is YYREEE in the germline V gene (reference sequence). The DNA for the CDR3 is TGTGCCAGCAGCTCGGGACAGCCGCTTTATGGCTACACCTTC. This encodes CASSSGQPLYGYTF. Full variable domain (missing parts from reference TRBV5-4 and TRBJ1-2): ETGVTQSPTHLIKTRGQQVTLRCSSQSGHNTVSWYQQALGQGPQFIFQYYREEENGRGNFPPRFSGLQFPNYSSELNVNALELDDSALYLCASSSGQPLYGYTFGSGTRLTVV.

As to this clone: An end of the junction differs from the germline gene, which may be a read error. J is TRBJ1-2 and V is TRBV20-1; D gene uncertain. This CDR3 region has 10 residues. Germline V gives CDR1 DFQATT, CDR2 SNEGSKA (reference sequence). The CDR3 sequence is CSARDTLESF. The CDR3 DNA follows: TGCAGTGCTAGAGATACTTTAGAATCCTTC.

A few counts support this clone. V and J are TRBV5-1 and TRBJ2-5, with 7 nucleotides matching TRBD1. Per germline, CDR1 SGHRS and CDR2 YFSETQ. Losses at the gene ends were 3 bases for V and 5 bases for J; bases not matched to a gene: 7. The CDR3 contains 14 residues. The CDR3 sequence: CASSYSGGWETQYF. DNA for the CDR3: TGCGCCAGCAGCTACTCAGGGGGTTGGGAGACCCAGTACTTC.

The chain joins TRBV2 to TRBJ1-5; the D gene is possibly TRBD1 (5 bases). V was trimmed by 2 bases and J by 1 base, leaving 15 bases between them. This CDR3 has 17 residues. Germline loops: CDR1 SNHLY, CDR2 FYNNEI. The CDR3 sequence is CASSEFWGRGSNQPQHF. The CDR3 bases are TGTGCCAGCAGTGAATTTTGGGGGAGGGGAAGCAATCAGCCCCAGCATTTT.

The genes are TRBV11-2 and TRBJ1-1; 7 nucleotides match TRBD1. There are 12 residues in the CDR3. The trim removed 1 base at V and 11 bases at J, leaving 4 bases unmatched. The germline V gene has CDR1 SGHAT and CDR2 FQNNGV. CDR3 in DNA: TGTGCCAGCAGCTTAGGGGACAGTACCGCTTTCTTT. This translates into CASSLGDSTAFF.

This chain links TRBV4-2 with TRBJ2-5, with D maybe TRBD2 (6 bases). The CDR3 is made up of 14 amino acids. The germline gives CDR1 LGHNA, CDR2 YNFKEQ. With 1 base removed from V and 2 bases from J, the gap between germline ends came to 8 bases. Here the CDR3 reads CASSQGGGQETQYF. The CDR3 bases are TGTGCCAGCAGCCAAGGTGGGGGGCAAGAGACCCAGTACTTC.

This clone was recorded only once. This CDR3 reads CASSYSVQYNNEQFF. CDR3 DNA sequence: TGTGCCAGCAGTTACTCGGTACAATATAACAATGAGCAGTTCTTC. V usage is TRBV6-2 or TRBV6-3 and J usage is TRBJ2-1; D remains unclear. The germline V and J ends were trimmed by 0 bases and 5 bases, with 11 bases remaining between them. The CDR3 is 15 amino acids. CDR1 and CDR2 from the germline V gene are MNHEY and SVGEGT.

V and J are TRBV27 and TRBJ1-5; D is undetermined. Germline V gene lookup returns CDR1 MNHEY and CDR2 SMNVEV (reference sequence). This CDR3 region has 12 residues. The germline V and J ends were trimmed by 4 bases and 4 bases, with 5 bases remaining between them. The CDR3 is CASSSRNQPQHF. CDR3 DNA sequence: TGTGCCAGCAGTTCTCGGAATCAGCCCCAGCATTTT.